A selection of T cell receptor beta chains follows, all from one sample in a study of blood T cell repertoires in COVID-19. Sequenced by immunoSEQ multiplex PCR; TCRdb stores in-frame clones only, minus some. Of under 200,000 clones in the sample, 82% were seen once. The material sequenced was PBMCs or T cells enriched from blood (not recorded which). The receptors come from a man aged 55-75 years who had recovered from COVID-19. Each CDR3 is given with its conserved first and last residue. The D gene is left open where the match is weak. Clone size is not always given. Where it is, it says once, few, many or a class for expanded clones.

d_call	j_call	v_call	clone_size	cdr3_length	cdr3_aa	cdr3_nt
NA	TRBJ2-3	TRBV19	NA	14	CASSTSGSTDTQYF	TGTGCCAGTAGTACCAGCGGGAGCACAGATACGCAGTATTTT
TRBD2	TRBJ2-7	TRBV7-6	once	15	CASSPPAGALYEQYF	TGTGCCAGCAGCCCCCCGGCGGGAGCACTCTACGAGCAGTACTTC
NA	TRBJ2-3	TRBV13	once	17	CASSFFGEGWRQDTQYF	TGTGCCAGCAGCTTTTTCGGGGAAGGGTGGCGACAAGATACGCAGTATTTT
TRBD1	TRBJ2-1	TRBV11-3	NA	15	CASSTGQGDGVEQFF	TGTGCCAGCAGCACGGGACAGGGGGACGGGGTTGAGCAGTTCTTC
TRBD1	TRBJ2-5	TRBV15	NA	14	CATSMGQGEETQYF	TGTGCCACCAGCATGGGACAGGGTGAGGAGACCCAGTACTTC
NA	TRBJ1-4	TRBV11-2	NA	13	CASRLRTDEKLFF	TGTGCCAGCAGATTAAGGACAGATGAAAAACTGTTTTTT
TRBD2	TRBJ2-3	TRBV6-6	NA	16	CASSLTSGGSTDTQYF	TGTGCCAGCAGCTTAACTAGCGGGGGAAGCACAGATACGCAGTATTTT
TRBD2	TRBJ2-5	TRBV7-7	NA	15	CASSPALAGGQTQYF	TGTGCTAGCAGCCCTGCCCTAGCGGGAGGGCAGACCCAGTACTTC
NA	TRBJ1-2	TRBV29-1	NA	12	CSVGSGVWGYTF	TGCAGCGTCGGGTCAGGGGTTTGGGGCTACACCTTC
TRBD1	TRBJ2-7	TRBV7-8	NA	15	CASRTDRGVSYEQYF	TGTGCCAGCAGGACCGACAGGGGGGTATCCTACGAGCAGTACTTC
TRBD1	TRBJ1-2	TRBV6-8	NA	18	CASPAEGTGGAGHYGYTF	TGTGCCAGCCCTGCTGAGGGGACAGGGGGCGCCGGGCACTATGGCTACACCTTC
TRBD1	TRBJ2-7	TRBV10-3	NA	14	CAINPGQGTSEQYF	TGTGCCATCAACCCGGGACAGGGGACTTCCGAGCAGTACTTC
NA	TRBJ2-3	TRBV6-5	NA	15	CASTITGRRADTQYF	TGTGCCAGCACTATAACGGGCAGGAGGGCAGATACGCAGTATTTT
NA	TRBJ2-4	TRBV7-9	NA	16	CASSLVDGLAKNIQYF	TGTGCCAGCAGCTTAGTCGACGGACTAGCCAAAAACATTCAGTACTTC
TRBD1	TRBJ1-1	TRBV7-7	NA	13	CASSRDSQTEAFF	TGTGCTAGCAGCCGGGACAGTCAAACTGAAGCTTTCTTT
TRBD1	TRBJ1-3	TRBV9	NA	17	CASSFYGQGASGNTIYF	TGTGCCAGCAGCTTTTATGGACAGGGGGCTTCTGGAAACACCATATATTTT
NA	TRBJ2-1	TRBV27	NA	15	CASTPKGHLYNEQFF	TGTGCCAGCACTCCCAAGGGACACCTCTACAATGAGCAGTTCTTC
TRBD2	TRBJ2-1	TRBV11-2	once	17	CASSFKLETSPYNEQFF	TGTGCCAGCAGCTTCAAATTGGAGACTAGCCCTTACAATGAGCAGTTCTTC
TRBD2	TRBJ2-5	TRBV11-2	NA	15	CASRTQREGGETQYF	TGTGCCAGCAGAACCCAGCGGGAGGGGGGGGAGACCCAGTACTTC
NA	TRBJ1-2	TRBV30	once	16	CAWSAKIVGGLGGYTF	TGTGCCTGGAGTGCTAAGATTGTGGGGGGACTGGGTGGCTACACCTTC
NA	TRBJ1-6	TRBV5-1	few	15	CASSSDEGASSPLHF	TGCGCCAGCAGCTCGGATGAAGGCGCTAGTTCACCCCTCCACTTT
TRBD1	TRBJ2-1	TRBV19	NA	15	CASSLKTGSFNEQFF	TGTGCCAGTAGCTTAAAGACAGGGTCGTTCAATGAGCAGTTCTTC
TRBD1	TRBJ1-4	TRBV7-9	NA	14	CASSSGTGSEKLFF	TGTGCCAGCAGCTCCGGGACAGGGAGTGAAAAACTGTTTTTT
TRBD2	TRBJ2-3	TRBV5-6	NA	16	CASSSLAGGSTDTQYF	TGTGCCAGCAGCTCCCTAGCGGGAGGGAGCACAGATACGCAGTATTTT
NA	TRBJ1-3	TRBV21-1	few	16	CASSKRGLIPGNTIYF	TGTGCCAGCAGCAAAAGGGGGCTTATCCCCGGAAACACCATATATTTT
TRBD2	TRBJ2-7	TRBV28	NA	16	CASSPGLAVPPYEQYF	TGTGCCAGCAGTCCGGGACTAGCGGTCCCTCCCTACGAGCAGTACTTC
TRBD1	TRBJ1-3	TRBV11-2	NA	17	CASSFWAGGLSGNTIYF	TGTGCCAGCAGCTTCTGGGCAGGGGGTCTTTCTGGAAACACCATATATTTT
TRBD1	TRBJ1-1	TRBV19	NA	16	CASSPLQGPGSTEAFF	TGTGCCAGTAGCCCTTTACAGGGGCCTGGGAGCACTGAAGCTTTCTTT
NA	TRBJ1-1	TRBV30	NA	14	CAWRAPGMNTEAFF	TGTGCCTGGAGAGCCCCCGGGATGAACACTGAAGCTTTCTTT
NA	TRBJ2-1	TRBV29-1	NA	9	CSVEGPQFF	TGCAGCGTTGAAGGGCCTCAGTTCTTC
NA	TRBJ1-6	TRBV14	once	18	CASSQIGAGGSRNSPLHF	TGTGCCAGCAGCCAAATCGGGGCGGGGGGCTCAAGAAATTCACCCCTCCACTTT
NA	TRBJ1-2	TRBV7-2	NA	16	CASSSRSGQRTRGYTF	TGTGCCAGCAGCTCTAGGAGTGGACAGCGGACGAGGGGCTACACCTTC
NA	TRBJ1-6	TRBV12-3/TRBV12-4	NA	13	CASSLGHGLPLHF	TGTGCCAGCAGTCTGGGACACGGCCTCCCCCTCCACTTT
TRBD1	TRBJ2-7	TRBV11-2	NA	16	CASSSRAVTGMGEQYF	TGTGCCAGCAGCTCGCGTGCTGTGACAGGGATGGGGGAGCAGTACTTC
NA	TRBJ2-3	TRBV24-1	NA	17	CATSDTGGDPHTDTQYF	TGTGCCACCAGTGACACAGGGGGGGACCCCCACACAGATACGCAGTATTTT
NA	TRBJ2-5	TRBV7-8	NA	14	CASSSTRRQETQYF	TGTGCCAGCAGCTCGACTCGACGGCAAGAGACCCAGTACTTC
NA	TRBJ2-1	TRBV6-1	once	15	CASSERAGGANEQFF	TGTGCCAGCAGTGAGAGGGCCGGAGGAGCCAATGAGCAGTTCTTC
TRBD1	TRBJ2-3	TRBV5-1	NA	13	CASSTTGGDTQYF	TGCGCCAGCAGCACGACAGGGGGGGATACGCAGTATTTT
NA	TRBJ1-4	TRBV27	NA	13	CASSFGKNEKLFF	TGTGCCAGCAGTTTCGGGAAAAATGAAAAACTGTTTTTT
NA	TRBJ1-2	TRBV5-4	NA	15	CASSLMVGSNYGYTF	TGTGCCAGCAGCTTGATGGTAGGGAGTAACTATGGCTACACCTTC
TRBD1	TRBJ2-1	TRBV6-6	few	16	CASSSRPGQQGDEQFF	TGTGCCAGCAGTTCGCGACCGGGACAGCAAGGGGATGAGCAGTTCTTC